This T cell receptor (beta chain) appears in the sequencing data of a study of blood T cell repertoires in COVID-19. Background on the study: Specimens from acute and convalescent COVID-19 originated in the United States, Italy and Spain. PBMCs, B-cell-depleted T cells, or T cells provided the cDNA or gDNA that made up the material.

How the authors handled the data: Counts of nucleated cells, estimated from reference gene primer amplification, were obtained. The method was immunoSEQ multiplex PCR; TCRdb's version includes in-frame clones alone and lacks a portion of them. That table is the source of V, J and clone size, and D and trimming were worked out from the DNA. The table records around 160,000 clones, 90% of them present only once. Germline CDR1 reads SGHNT; CDR2 reads YENEEA. The CDR3 loop spans 16 amino acids. Trimming at V came to 5 bases and at J to 4 bases, leaving 7 bases not matched to a gene. Only a few counts were recorded for this clone.

The sequence derives from a man in his sixties with active or convalescent COVID-19. This chain connects TRBV11-3 to TRBJ2-2, with TRBD1 identical over 10 bases. The sample consisted of peripheral blood. CDR3 in DNA: TGTGCCAGCAGCCCCCGGACAGGGGGTGGCACCGGGGAGCTGTTTTTT. This sequence encodes CASSPRTGGGTGELFF.